Shown below are 6 T cell receptor beta chains from a single sample sequenced in a study of CD4 T cells in relation to SARS-CoV-2 and coronaviruses. These receptors lack a known antigen. Assay: immunoSEQ multiplex PCR; the TCRdb copy retains only in-frame clones and omits some. The sample has about 36,000 clones; 70% to 85% are singletons. The sequenced material came from memory CD4+ T cells from PBMCs, cultured in vitro. Receptors originate from an adult with COVID-19.

The genes are TRBV2 and TRBJ2-7; 11 bases line up with TRBD2. The trim removed 8 bases at V and 0 bases at J, leaving 6 bases unmatched. CDR1 SNHLY and CDR2 FYNNEI come from the germline V gene. This CDR3 is 15 amino acids long. CDR3 amino acids: CASELAGGISYEQYF. DNA of the CDR3: TGTGCCAGCGAGCTAGCGGGAGGTATCTCCTACGAGCAGTACTTC.

This sequence joins TRBV5-1 and TRBJ2-6, with D possibly being TRBD1 (6 bases). V lost 9 bases and J lost 0, with 16 bases in between. The CDR3 has 16 residues. Germline assignment: CDR1 SGHRS and CDR2 YFSETQ. The CDR3 DNA reads as TGCGCCACCAAACAGGGTTCAAGCTCTGGGGCCAACGTCCTGACTTTC. This gives the protein CATKQGSSSGANVLTF.

The CDR3 loop is CSSKIAGGRGASTDTQYF. The CDR3 bases are TGCAGCTCAAAAATAGCGGGAGGGAGAGGAGCTAGCACAGATACGCAGTATTTT. V and J are TRBV29-1 and TRBJ2-3; 11 nucleotides align to TRBD2. Looked up from germline, CDR1 is SQVTM and CDR2 is ANQGSEA. The J segment lost 0 bases and the V segment lost 8 bases, leaving 16 bases of the junction unmatched. The CDR3 sequence is 18 residues long.

This chain's CDR3 is CASRPSGYDNEQFF. The CDR3 nucleotides are TGTGCCAGCAGACCTAGCGGCTACGACAATGAGCAGTTCTTC. The rearrangement links TRBV7-2 to TRBJ2-1, with TRBD2 identical over 7 bases. From germline, CDR1 is SGHTA and CDR2 FQGNSA. V was clipped by 6 bases and J by 5 bases; unmatched bases: 7. The CDR3 consists of 14 residues.

This clone is a singleton in its sample. The rearrangement links TRBV7-9 to TRBJ2-2, with 14 bases matching TRBD2. CDR1 and CDR2 from the germline V gene are SEHNR and FQNEAQ (reference sequence). There are 19 residues in the CDR3. Losses at the gene ends were 5 bases for V and 3 bases for J; bases not matched to a gene: 11. CDR3 bases: TGTGCCAGCAGCCGTATTAGACTAGCGGGAGGGTCGGACACCGGGGAGCTGTTTTTT. Protein sequence: CASSRIRLAGGSDTGELFF.

The V and J genes are TRBV30 and TRBJ2-7; 8 bases align to TRBD1. V was pared by 2 bases and J by 1 base, with 10 bases of the junction left unmatched. The CDR3 runs 16 residues. From germline, CDR1 is GTSNPN and CDR2 SVGIG (reference sequence). CDR3 region: CAWSPTGQGLSYEQYF. The CDR3 region has the DNA TGTGCCTGGAGTCCTACCGGACAGGGATTATCCTACGAGCAGTACTTC.